This is a list of T cell receptor beta chains from one sample in a study of shared clonotypes between healthy human individuals. Using immunoSEQ multiplex PCR, the repertoire was profiled, and TCRdb retains in-frame clones only, with some absent. The table has just under 350,000 clones, 73% seen once. The sequenced material came from memory CD4+ T cells sorted from blood. These receptors all stem from a man aged 30-40 years in good health. Each CDR3 is given with its conserved first and last residue. The D gene is left open where the match is weak. Clone sizes are given selectively: once, few, many, or a class where the clone is expanded.

D | J | V | size | CDR3
TRBD1 | TRBJ2-5 | TRBV5-4 | NA | CASSSATGGFEETQYF
NA | TRBJ1-5 | TRBV2 | NA | CASSEALSRNQPQHF
NA | TRBJ2-7 | TRBV4-3 | NA | CASNQGHHGPASYEQYF
TRBD2 | TRBJ2-7 | TRBV4-1 | NA | CASSLLAGGTTSEQYF
NA | TRBJ1-1 | TRBV18 | NA | CASSPSQGPNTEAFF
NA | TRBJ2-1 | TRBV4-2 | NA | CASSQDAGEQFF
NA | TRBJ1-2 | TRBV20-1 | NA | CSPPPGEAYTF
NA | TRBJ2-5 | TRBV5-1 | NA | CASRVQDGNQETQYF
TRBD2 | TRBJ2-2 | TRBV9 | NA | CASSVTSGRINTGELFF
NA | TRBJ2-1 | TRBV6-5 | NA | CASRPGASSYNEQFF
NA | TRBJ1-1 | TRBV5-4 | NA | CASSYGRGDTEAFF
TRBD2 | TRBJ2-5 | TRBV10-3 | NA | CATTTSGRGQETQYF
TRBD2 | TRBJ2-1 | TRBV12-5 | NA | CASGTPGLAGTYNEQFF
NA | TRBJ2-7 | TRBV7-6 | NA | CASSTRDEQYF
NA | TRBJ1-1 | TRBV6-4 | NA | CARAVGGSIEAFF
TRBD1 | TRBJ1-2 | TRBV2 | NA | CASSDEGATNYGYTF
NA | TRBJ2-7 | TRBV19 | NA | CASSIAWESIHEQYF
NA | TRBJ2-3 | TRBV5-1 | NA | CASSRLGQASTDTQYF
TRBD2 | TRBJ2-7 | TRBV28 | NA | CASSRDVSGTRGSYEQYF
TRBD1 | TRBJ1-2 | TRBV2 | few | CASSKGAGYTF
NA | TRBJ1-2 | TRBV11-2 | NA | CASSLAGIGHGYTF
NA | TRBJ2-5 | TRBV9 | once | CASSVGGEETQYF
NA | TRBJ1-1 | TRBV7-2 | NA | CASSLQVISDTEAFF
TRBD2 | TRBJ2-1 | TRBV6-5 | NA | CASSYPTSGLSRVQFF
NA | TRBJ2-7 | TRBV5-1 | NA | CASSLQGYEQYF
TRBD2 | TRBJ2-7 | TRBV7-6 | NA | CASSSLPSGASYEQYF
NA | TRBJ1-2 | TRBV25-1 | NA | CASSDIGTYFGYTF
NA | TRBJ1-5 | TRBV7-2 | NA | CASSSRDTFMGNQPQHF
TRBD1 | TRBJ2-2 | TRBV6-1 | NA | CASSATQGAAGELFF
NA | TRBJ2-6 | TRBV5-6 | NA | CASSLPGYGGANVLTF